This T cell receptor beta chain derives from a study of STAT3 mutations in large granular lymphocyte leukemia. Across the whole study: Among longitudinally sequenced T-LGLL patients, roughly half had canonical activating STAT3 mutations detected.

The study's findings and limits: Every T-LGLL patient had at least one immunodominant TCRbeta clonotype. A small but highly pathogenic clone may have been missed. TCR clonotype switching after therapy occurred in about 30% of the 18 patients.

Germline-derived CDR1 and CDR2 are GTSNPN and SVGIG (reference sequence). This CDR3 has 15 residues. The V gene end was trimmed by 4 bases and the J gene end by 10 bases; junction bases not matched to a gene: 13. Repertoires were generated with immunoSEQ multiplex PCR, while TCRdb's copy carries only in-frame clones and drops some. The sample includes about 7,700 clones, about four fifths of them seen just once. This clone was seen more than once but under ten times. What it binds is not known. This sequence originates from a woman in her forties with T-cell large granular lymphocyte leukemia. Some clones in this sample may be carry-over from other donors' samples. V and J are TRBV30 and TRBJ1-6; 7 bases are a match to TRBD1. Sequenced material: peripheral blood mononuclear cells. CDR3 amino acids: CAWTQPGTDGSPLHF. CDR3 in DNA: TGTGCCTGGACCCAACCCGGGACAGATGGATCACCCCTCCACTTT.